This paragraph covers one TCR beta chain sequence. This specimen comes from a study of shared clonotypes between healthy human individuals. Trimming took 4 bases from V and 1 from J; bases not matched to a gene: 7. The germline V gene has CDR1 MNHEY and CDR2 SMNVEV (reference sequence). This CDR3 has 15 amino acids. Repertoires were generated with immunoSEQ multiplex PCR, while TCRdb's copy carries only in-frame clones and drops some. Of 1.5 million to 1.9 million clones listed, 95% to 99% are singletons. CD45RA-negative memory and CD45RA+ naive subsets were split from the CD4+ cells. The chain links TRBV27 to TRBJ2-7; 7 bases match TRBD1. The sequence came from a man younger than 40 in good health. Sequencing was done on a sample of naive CD4+ T cells sorted from blood. Subset defined: CD45RA+ positively selected. The CDR3: CASSSRRQGSYEQYF. CDR3 nucleotides: TGTGCCAGCAGTTCCCGGAGACAGGGTTCCTACGAGCAGTACTTC.